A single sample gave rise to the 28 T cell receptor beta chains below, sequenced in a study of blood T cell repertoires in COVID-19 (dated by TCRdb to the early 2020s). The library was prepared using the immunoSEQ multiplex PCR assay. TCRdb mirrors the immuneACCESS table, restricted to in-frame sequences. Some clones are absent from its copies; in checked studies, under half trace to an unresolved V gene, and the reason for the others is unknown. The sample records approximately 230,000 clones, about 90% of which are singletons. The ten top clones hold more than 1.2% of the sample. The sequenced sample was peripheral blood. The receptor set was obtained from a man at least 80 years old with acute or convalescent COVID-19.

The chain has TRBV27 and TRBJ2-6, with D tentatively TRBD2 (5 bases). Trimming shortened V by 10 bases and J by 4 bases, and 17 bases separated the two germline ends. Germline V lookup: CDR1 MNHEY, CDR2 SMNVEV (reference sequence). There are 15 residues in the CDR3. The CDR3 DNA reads TGTGCCACTACCTCCCTAGCTTCCGGGGCCAACGTCCTGACTTTC. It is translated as CATTSLASGANVLTF.

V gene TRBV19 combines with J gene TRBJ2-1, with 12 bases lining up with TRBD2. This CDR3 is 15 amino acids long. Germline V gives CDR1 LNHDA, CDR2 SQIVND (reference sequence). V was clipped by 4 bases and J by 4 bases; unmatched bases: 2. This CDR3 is CASSNGLAGYNEQFF. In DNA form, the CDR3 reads TGTGCCAGTAGTAACGGACTAGCGGGGTACAATGAGCAGTTCTTC.

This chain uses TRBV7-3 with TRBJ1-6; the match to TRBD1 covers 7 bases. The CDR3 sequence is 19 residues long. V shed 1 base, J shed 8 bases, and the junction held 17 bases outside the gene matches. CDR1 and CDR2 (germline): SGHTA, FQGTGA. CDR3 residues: CASSLNMIGLRDRYSPLHF. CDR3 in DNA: TGTGCCAGCAGCTTAAACATGATTGGTTTGCGGGACAGATATTCACCCCTCCACTTT. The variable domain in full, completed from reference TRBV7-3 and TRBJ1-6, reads GAGVSQTPSNKVTEKGKYVELRCDPISGHTALYWYRQSLGQGPEFLIYFQGTGAADDSGLPNDRFFAVRPEGSVSTLKIQRTERGDSAVYLCASSLNMIGLRDRYSPLHFGNGTRLTVT.

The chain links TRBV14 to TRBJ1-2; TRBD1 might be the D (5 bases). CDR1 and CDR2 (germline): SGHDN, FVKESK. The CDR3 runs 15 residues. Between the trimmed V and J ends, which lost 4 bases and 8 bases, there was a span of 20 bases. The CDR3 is CASSLRRVPIRGYTF. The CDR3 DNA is TGTGCCAGCAGCCTCCGCAGGGTTCCTATCAGGGGCTACACCTTC.

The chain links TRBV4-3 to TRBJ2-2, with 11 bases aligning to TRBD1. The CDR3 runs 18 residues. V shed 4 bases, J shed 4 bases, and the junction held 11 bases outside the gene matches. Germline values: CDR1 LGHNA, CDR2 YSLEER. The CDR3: CASSRYGQGAIGTGELFF. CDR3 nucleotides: TGCGCCAGCAGCCGATACGGACAGGGGGCTATAGGCACCGGGGAGCTGTTTTTT.

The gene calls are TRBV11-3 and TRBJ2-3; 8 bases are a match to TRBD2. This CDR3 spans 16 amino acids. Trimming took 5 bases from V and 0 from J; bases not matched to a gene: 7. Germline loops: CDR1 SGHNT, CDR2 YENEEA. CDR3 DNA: TGTGCCAGCAGCAAACAAGCGGGAGCGAGCACAGATACGCAGTATTTT. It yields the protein CASSKQAGASTDTQYF.

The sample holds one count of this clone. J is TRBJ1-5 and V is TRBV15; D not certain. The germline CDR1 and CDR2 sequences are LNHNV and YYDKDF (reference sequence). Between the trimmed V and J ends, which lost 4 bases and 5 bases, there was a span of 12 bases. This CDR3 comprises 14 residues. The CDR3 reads CATSKAGRDQPQHF. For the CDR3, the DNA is TGTGCCACCAGCAAAGCGGGTAGGGATCAGCCCCAGCATTTT. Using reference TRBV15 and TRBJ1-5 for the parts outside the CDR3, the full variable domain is DAMVIQNPRYQVTQFGKPVTLSCSQTLNHNVMYWYQQKSSQAPKLLFHYYDKDFNNEADTPDNFQSRRPNTSFCFLDIRSPGLGDTAMYLCATSKAGRDQPQHFGDGTRLSIL.

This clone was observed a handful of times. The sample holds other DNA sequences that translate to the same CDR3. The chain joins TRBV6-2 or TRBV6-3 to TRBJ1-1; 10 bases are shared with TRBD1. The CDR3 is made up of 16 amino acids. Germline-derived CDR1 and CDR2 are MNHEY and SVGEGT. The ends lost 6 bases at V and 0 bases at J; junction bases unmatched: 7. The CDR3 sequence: CASSSGTGVLNTEAFF. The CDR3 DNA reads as TGTGCCAGCAGCTCCGGGACAGGGGTCTTGAACACTGAAGCTTTCTTT.

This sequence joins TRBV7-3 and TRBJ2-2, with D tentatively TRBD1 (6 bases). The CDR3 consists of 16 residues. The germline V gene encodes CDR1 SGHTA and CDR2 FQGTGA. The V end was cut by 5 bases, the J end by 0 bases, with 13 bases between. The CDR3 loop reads CASSLRTASNTGELFF. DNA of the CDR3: TGTGCCAGCAGCCTTCGGACAGCGTCGAACACCGGGGAGCTGTTTTTT.

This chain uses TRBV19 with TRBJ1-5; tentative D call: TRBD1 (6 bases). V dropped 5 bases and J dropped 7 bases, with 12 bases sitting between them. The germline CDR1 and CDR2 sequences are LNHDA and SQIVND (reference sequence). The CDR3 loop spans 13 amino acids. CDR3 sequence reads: CASSPGERQPQHF. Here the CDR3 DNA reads TGTGCCAGTAGTCCAGGGGAGAGGCAGCCCCAGCATTTT.

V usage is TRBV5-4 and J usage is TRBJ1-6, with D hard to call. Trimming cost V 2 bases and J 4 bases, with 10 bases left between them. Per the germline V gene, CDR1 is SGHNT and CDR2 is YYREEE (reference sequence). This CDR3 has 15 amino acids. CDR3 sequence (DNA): TGTGCCAGCAGCTTCAAGGGAGTTTATAATTCACCCCTCCACTTT. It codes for CASSFKGVYNSPLHF. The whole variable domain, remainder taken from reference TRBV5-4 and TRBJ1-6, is ETGVTQSPTHLIKTRGQQVTLRCSSQSGHNTVSWYQQALGQGPQFIFQYYREEENGRGNFPPRFSGLQFPNYSSELNVNALELDDSALYLCASSFKGVYNSPLHFGNGTRLTVT.

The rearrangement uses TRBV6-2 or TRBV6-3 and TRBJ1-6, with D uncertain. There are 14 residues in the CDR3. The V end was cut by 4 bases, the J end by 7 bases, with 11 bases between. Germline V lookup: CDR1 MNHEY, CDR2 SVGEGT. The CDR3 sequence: CASSSTAPNSPLHF. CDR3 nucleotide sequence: TGTGCCAGCAGTTCTACAGCCCCGAATTCACCCCTCCACTTT.

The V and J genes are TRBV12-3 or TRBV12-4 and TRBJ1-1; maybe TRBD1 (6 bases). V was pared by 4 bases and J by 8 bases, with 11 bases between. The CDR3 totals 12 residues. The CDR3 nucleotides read TGTGCCAGCAGTTCCGGACAGCCCGAAGCTTTCTTT. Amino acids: CASSSGQPEAFF.

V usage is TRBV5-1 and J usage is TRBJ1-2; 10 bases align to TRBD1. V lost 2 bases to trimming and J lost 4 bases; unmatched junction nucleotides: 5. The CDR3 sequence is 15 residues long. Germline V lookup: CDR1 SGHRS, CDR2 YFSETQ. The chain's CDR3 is CASSLGTGVLYGYTF. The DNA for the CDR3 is TGCGCCAGCAGCTTAGGGACAGGGGTACTCTATGGCTACACCTTC. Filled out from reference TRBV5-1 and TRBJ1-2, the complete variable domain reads KAGVTQTPRYLIKTRGQQVTLSCSPISGHRSVSWYQQTPGQGLQFLFEYFSETQRNKGNFPGRFSGRQFSNSRSEMNVSTLELGDSALYLCASSLGTGVLYGYTFGSGTRLTVV.

CDR3 nucleotides: TGTGCCAGCAGGAAGGACAGGCCAGGGACCCAGTACTTC. It specifies CASRKDRPGTQYF. The chain combines TRBV5-6 with TRBJ2-5; TRBD1 matches 7 bases. The V and J ends lost 5 bases and 7 bases, in that order; junction bases with no gene match: 8. Germline lookup yields CDR1 SGHDT and CDR2 YYEEEE. The CDR3 spans 13 residues.

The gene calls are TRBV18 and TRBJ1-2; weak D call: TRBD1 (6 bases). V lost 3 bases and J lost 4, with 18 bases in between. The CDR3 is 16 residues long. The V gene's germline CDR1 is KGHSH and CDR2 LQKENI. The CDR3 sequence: CASSPGQGPSFYGYTF. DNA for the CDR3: TGTGCCAGCTCACCGGGGCAGGGGCCTTCTTTCTATGGCTACACCTTC.

The CDR3 spells CASSERGGRTEAFF. DNA of the CDR3: TGTGCCAGCAGTGAACGCGGGGGGAGGACTGAAGCTTTCTTT. The V and J genes are TRBV6-1 and TRBJ1-1; a possible D gene is TRBD1 (5 bases). Looked up from germline, CDR1 is MNHNS and CDR2 is SASEGT. CDR3 size: 14 residues. V lost 2 bases and J 5 bases, leaving 12 bases between the germline ends.

This chain's CDR3 is CASSKTGGANYGYTF. CDR3 coding DNA: TGTGCCAGTAGTAAGACAGGGGGAGCTAACTATGGCTACACCTTC. The chain carries TRBV19 and TRBJ1-2; 9 positions agree with TRBD1. From germline, CDR1 is LNHDA and CDR2 SQIVND (reference sequence). The CDR3 is 15 amino acids. The ends lost 4 bases at V and 0 bases at J; junction bases unmatched: 3.

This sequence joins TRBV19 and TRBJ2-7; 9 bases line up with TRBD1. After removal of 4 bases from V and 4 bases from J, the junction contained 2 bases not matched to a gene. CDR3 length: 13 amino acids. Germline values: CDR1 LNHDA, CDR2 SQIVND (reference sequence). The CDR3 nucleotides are TGTGCCAGTAGTACGGACAGGGGTTACGAGCAGTACTTC. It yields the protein CASSTDRGYEQYF.

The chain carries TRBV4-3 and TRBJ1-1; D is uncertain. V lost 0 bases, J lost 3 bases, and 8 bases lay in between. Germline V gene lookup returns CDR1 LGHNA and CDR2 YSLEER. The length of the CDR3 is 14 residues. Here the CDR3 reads CASSQDFVYTEAFF. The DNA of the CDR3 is TGCGCCAGCAGCCAAGATTTCGTGTACACTGAAGCTTTCTTT.

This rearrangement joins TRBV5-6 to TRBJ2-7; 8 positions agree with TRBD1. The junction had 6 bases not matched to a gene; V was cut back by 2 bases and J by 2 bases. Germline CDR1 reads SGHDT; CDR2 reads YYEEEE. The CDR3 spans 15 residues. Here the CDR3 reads CASSFRDRRTYEQYF. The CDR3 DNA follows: TGTGCCAGCAGCTTCCGGGACAGGAGGACCTACGAGCAGTACTTC.

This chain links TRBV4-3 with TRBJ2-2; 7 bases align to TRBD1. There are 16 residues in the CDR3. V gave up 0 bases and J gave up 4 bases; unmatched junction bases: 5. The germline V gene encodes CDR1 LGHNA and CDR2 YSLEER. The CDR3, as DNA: TGCGCCAGCAGCCAAGAATTACAGGGGCGCACCGGGGAGCTGTTTTTT. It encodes CASSQELQGRTGELFF.

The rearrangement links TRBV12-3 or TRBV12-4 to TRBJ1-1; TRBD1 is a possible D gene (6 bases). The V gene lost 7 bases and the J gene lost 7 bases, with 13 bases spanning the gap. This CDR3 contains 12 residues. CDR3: CASTIDRFEAFF. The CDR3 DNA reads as TGTGCCAGCACCATAGACAGGTTTGAAGCTTTCTTT.

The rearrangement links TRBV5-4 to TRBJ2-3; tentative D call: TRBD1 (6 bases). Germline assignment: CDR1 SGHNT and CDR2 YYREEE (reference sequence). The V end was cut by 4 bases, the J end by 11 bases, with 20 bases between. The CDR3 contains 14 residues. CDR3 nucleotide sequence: TGTGCCAGCAGCCAGGACAGAGCAGGGGCGCTGCAGTATTTT. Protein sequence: CASSQDRAGALQYF.

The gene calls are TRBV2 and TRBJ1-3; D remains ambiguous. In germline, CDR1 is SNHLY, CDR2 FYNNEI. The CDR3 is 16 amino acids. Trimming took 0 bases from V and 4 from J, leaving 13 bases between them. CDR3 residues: CASSEAIPDSGNTIYF. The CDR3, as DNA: TGTGCCAGCAGTGAAGCGATCCCGGACTCGGGAAACACCATATATTTT.

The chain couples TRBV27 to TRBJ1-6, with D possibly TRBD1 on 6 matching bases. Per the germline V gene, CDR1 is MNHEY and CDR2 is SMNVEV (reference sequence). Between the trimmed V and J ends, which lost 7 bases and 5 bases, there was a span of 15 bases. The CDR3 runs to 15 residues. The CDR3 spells CASKYDRTNNSPLHF. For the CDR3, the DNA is TGTGCCAGCAAATACGACAGGACAAATAATTCACCCCTCCACTTT.

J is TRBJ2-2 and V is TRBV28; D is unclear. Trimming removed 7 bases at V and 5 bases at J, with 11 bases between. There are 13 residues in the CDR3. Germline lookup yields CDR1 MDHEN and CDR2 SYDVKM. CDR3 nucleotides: TGTGCCAGCACATTTGGAGTAACCGGGGAGCTGTTTTTT. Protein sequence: CASTFGVTGELFF.

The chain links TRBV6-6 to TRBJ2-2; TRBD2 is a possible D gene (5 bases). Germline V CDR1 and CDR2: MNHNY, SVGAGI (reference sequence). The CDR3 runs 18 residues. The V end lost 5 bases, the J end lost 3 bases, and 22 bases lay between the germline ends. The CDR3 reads CASSLNFIGLAYTGELFF. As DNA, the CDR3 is TGTGCCAGCAGTCTGAATTTCATTGGGCTAGCCTACACCGGGGAGCTGTTTTTT.